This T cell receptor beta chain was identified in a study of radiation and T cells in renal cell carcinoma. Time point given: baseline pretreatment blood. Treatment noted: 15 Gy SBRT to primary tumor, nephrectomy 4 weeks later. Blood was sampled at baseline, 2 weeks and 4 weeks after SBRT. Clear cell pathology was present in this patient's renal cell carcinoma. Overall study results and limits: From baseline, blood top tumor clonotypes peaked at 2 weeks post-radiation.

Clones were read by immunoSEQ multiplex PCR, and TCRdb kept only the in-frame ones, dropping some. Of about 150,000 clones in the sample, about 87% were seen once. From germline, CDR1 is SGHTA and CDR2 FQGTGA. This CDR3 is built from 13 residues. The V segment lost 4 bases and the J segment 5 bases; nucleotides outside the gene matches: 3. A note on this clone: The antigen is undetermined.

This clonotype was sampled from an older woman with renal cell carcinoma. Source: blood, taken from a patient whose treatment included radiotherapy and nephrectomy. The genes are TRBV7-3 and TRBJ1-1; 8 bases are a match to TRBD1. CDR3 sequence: CASSSRGRTEAFF. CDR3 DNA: TGTGCCAGCAGCTCCAGGGGGCGAACTGAAGCTTTCTTT.